This T cell receptor beta chain is drawn from a study of cytomegalovirus exposure and HLA in healthy donors. Findings and caveats of the study: Specificity of a few CMV-associated chains for CMV antigens was verified in vitro. The study designated 150 to 200 TCR beta chains cytomegalovirus-associated.

V was pared by 5 bases and J by 9 bases, with 10 bases of the junction left unmatched. The germline gives CDR1 PRHDT, CDR2 FYEKMQ (reference sequence). CDR3 length equals 16 residues. A note on this clone: What it recognizes is unknown.

Only in-frame clones appear in the TCRdb table, and some are missing; sequencing was by immunoSEQ multiplex PCR. The profile shows fewer than 85,000 clones, around 90% of them singletons. This clonotype was sampled from a woman in her late teens or twenties in good health and CMV-seropositive. The source material was PBMCs. The gene calls are TRBV13 and TRBJ2-1; the match to TRBD2 covers 13 bases. The CDR3 region has the DNA TGTGCCAGCAGCCTCGCCCGGACTAGCGGGAGTTTTGAGCAGTTCTTC. As protein: CASSLARTSGSFEQFF.